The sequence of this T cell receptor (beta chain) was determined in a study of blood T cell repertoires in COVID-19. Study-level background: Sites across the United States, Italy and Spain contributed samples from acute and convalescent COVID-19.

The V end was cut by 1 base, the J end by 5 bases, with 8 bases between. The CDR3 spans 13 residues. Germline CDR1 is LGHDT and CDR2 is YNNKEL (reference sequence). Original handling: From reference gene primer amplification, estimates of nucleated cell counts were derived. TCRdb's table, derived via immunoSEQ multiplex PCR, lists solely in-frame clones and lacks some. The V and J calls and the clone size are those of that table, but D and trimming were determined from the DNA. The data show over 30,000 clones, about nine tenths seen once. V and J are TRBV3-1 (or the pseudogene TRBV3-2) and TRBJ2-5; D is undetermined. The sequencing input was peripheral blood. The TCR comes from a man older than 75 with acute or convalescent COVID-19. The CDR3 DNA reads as TGTGCCAGCAGCCAAGCTGGGCTGGAGACCCAGTACTTC. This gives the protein CASSQAGLETQYF.